This TCR beta chain comes out of a study of blood T cell repertoires in COVID-19 (dated by TCRdb to the early 2020s). About the full investigation: Collaborator samples came from the United States, Italy and Spain and covered acute and convalescent phases of COVID-19. The material from the prospective study consisted of cDNA or gDNA derived from T cells, B-cell-depleted T cells, or PBMCs. The dataset comprised deeply sampled blood TCRbeta repertoires from subjects exposed to, actively infected with, or recovered from COVID-19. The repertoires were released in a freely available public database intended as a resource for research on the immune response to SARS-CoV-2. The samples were drawn from two sources: the first 160 participants of the ongoing ImmuneRACE study, and about 1,300 subjects contributed by 6 global collaborators. A de-identified subject ID, COVID-19 status, age in years and sex were almost always included in the sample metadata. Where available, HLA class I and class II types were obtained from metadata supplied by the sample provider rather than from assay-based typing. Beyond this particular receptor, the publication reports: The quantity of clinical and demographic metadata differed by source and by participant and was supplied without curation.

To note about this clone: The antigen it binds to is not known. Per-nucleotide qualities are absent, and no much larger clonotype sits a single base away.

V lost 3 bases and J lost 6 bases; the stretch between them is 13 bases long. The CDR3 runs 14 amino acids, cysteine and phenylalanine included. Of the read, only the CDR3 DNA is kept; its 42 bases are in frame from base 1. Per the germline V gene, MNHNS is the CDR1 and SASEGT is the CDR2. Whole blood was collected in K2EDTA tubes by collaborating institutions according to the institutions' own protocols. Collaborator samples were shipped for TCRbeta analysis as frozen whole blood, isolated PBMCs, or DNA extracted from either sample type. TCRbeta CDR3 regions were amplified from genomic DNA using the immunoSEQ Assay, a bias-controlled multiplex PCR. The source study handled its data this way. The number of nucleated cells in each sample was estimated by amplification of reference gene primers within the assay. To quantify the absolute abundance of each unique TCRbeta CDR3 rearrangement, sequence reads were collapsed and filtered. Productive Simpson clonality was computed per sample as the square root of Simpson's diversity index over productive rearrangements. In TCRdb, the immuneACCESS table is reduced to in-frame sequences with V and J assigned. These tables do not hold every clone; where another copy was compared, an unresolved V gene accounts for under half, and the others remain unexplained. The V and J calls and clone size come from that table; D and trimming were worked out from the DNA. The sample data list roughly 140,000 clones, and 65% to 90% of these were observed just once. The ten largest clones add up to roughly 3.5% of the sample.

Source material: peripheral blood. The chain is encoded by TRBV6-1 joined to TRBJ2-3; the D gene assignment is ambiguous. This receptor was obtained from a man aged 70-80 years with acute or convalescent COVID-19. This receptor carries the CDR3 CASSELTSTDTQYF. The nucleotide sequence is given as TGTGCCAGCAGTGAGCTAACGTCCACGGATACGCAGTATTTT.